This T cell receptor (beta chain) originates from a study of blood T cell repertoires in COVID-19. For the study at large: The samples span acute and convalescent COVID-19 from the United States, Italy and Spain. T cells, B-cell-depleted T cells, or PBMCs supplied cDNA or gDNA.

Original handling: It was from reference gene primer amplification that nucleated cell counts were estimated. TCRdb's table, derived via immunoSEQ multiplex PCR, lists solely in-frame clones and lacks some. Clonal size and the V and J genes are those of that table, whereas D and trimming came from the DNA. The table has about 89,000 clones, roughly 80% seen once. The receptor's source is a woman older than 75 with acute or convalescent COVID-19. The sequenced sample was peripheral blood.

The chain's CDR3 is CASSHLKAGTFYEQYF. The CDR3 DNA follows: TGTGCCAGCAGCCACCTCAAGGCGGGGACGTTCTACGAGCAGTACTTC. The rearrangement joins TRBV3-1 (or the pseudogene TRBV3-2) to TRBJ2-7, with a tentative D call TRBD2 (6 bases). This CDR3 spans 16 amino acids. Trimming removed 3 bases from V and 3 bases from J, with 18 bases in between. The V gene's germline CDR1 is LGHDT and CDR2 YNNKEL (reference sequence).